The 16 T cell receptor beta chains in this list originate from one sample, sequenced in a study of CD8+CD57+ T cells in acquired aplastic anemia. The study profiled TCR beta VDJ and CDR3 using genomic DNA as template. From the reads, TCRdb called clonotypes with MiXCR, one entry per CDR3 protein. Among under 200,000 distinct CDR3 sequences listed, 70% to 80% were seen once. Before being chosen for sequencing, patients had shown CD8+CD57+ cell expansion by flow cytometry. Sequencing was carried out using sorted CD4+, CD8+, or CD8+CD57+ T cells (not recorded which) from PBMCs. These receptor sequences come from a human donor with aplastic anemia.

The chain links TRBV10-2 to TRBJ1-3, with unresolved D. The germline CDR1 and CDR2 sequences are WSHSY and SAAADI. The CDR3 sequence is 14 residues long. V was pared by 2 bases and J by 3 bases, with 8 bases between. This CDR3 is CASSEMADGNTIYF. The CDR3 DNA reads TGCGCCAGCAGTGAGATGGCGGATGGAAACACCATATATTTT.

J is TRBJ2-2 and V is TRBV7-9; D gene ambiguous. V lost 1 base and J lost 0, with 6 bases in between. The CDR3 extends over 15 amino acids. The germline V gene encodes CDR1 SEHNR and CDR2 FQNEAQ (reference sequence). The CDR3 protein is CASSLVGANTGELFF. Here the CDR3 DNA reads TGTGCCAGCAGCTTAGTAGGAGCGAACACCGGGGAGCTGTTTTTT.

For the CDR3, the DNA is TGTGCCACCAGTGAGAACACCGGGGAGCTGTTTTTT. Translated, it gives CATSENTGELFF. The rearrangement links TRBV24-1 to TRBJ2-2; D is uncertain. CDR1 and CDR2 from the germline V gene are KGHDR and SFDVKD. V lost 4 bases and J lost 1, with 0 bases in between. The CDR3 runs to 12 residues.

The chain carries TRBV9 and TRBJ1-6; D not certain. The length of the CDR3 is 17 residues. V lost 4 bases to trimming and J lost 5 bases, with 19 bases between them. The germline V gene encodes CDR1 SGDLS and CDR2 YYNGEE. The CDR3 region has the DNA TGTGCCAGCAGCTTACCACCTGCAGTGCTGAATAATTCACCCCTCCACTTT. Protein: CASSLPPAVLNNSPLHF.

This clonotype was found many times. The V call is TRBV6-1, the J call TRBJ1-1; no clear D. V was clipped by 6 bases and J by 1 base, with 12 bases between them. Germline assignment: CDR1 MNHNS and CDR2 SASEGT. The CDR3 consists of 14 residues. CDR3: CASRHSDRNTEAFF. As DNA, the CDR3 is TGTGCCAGCAGGCACTCTGATCGGAACACTGAAGCTTTCTTT.

This chain connects TRBV20-1 to TRBJ2-7; the match to TRBD1 covers 12 bases. J was trimmed by 5 bases and V by 6 bases; bases with no gene match: 5. This CDR3 region has 13 residues. The germline V gene has CDR1 DFQATT and CDR2 SNEGSKA (reference sequence). CDR3 region: CSAPGQGAHEQYF. As DNA, the CDR3 is TGCAGTGCACCGGGACAGGGGGCCCACGAGCAGTACTTC.

This rearrangement joins TRBV19 to TRBJ2-7, with TRBD1 matching over 9 bases. Germline V lookup: CDR1 LNHDA, CDR2 SQIVND (reference sequence). CDR3 length: 13 amino acids. J was trimmed by 1 base and V by 6 bases; bases with no gene match: 1. The CDR3 sequence is CASRGQGSYEQYF. CDR3 bases: TGTGCCAGTAGGGGACAGGGATCCTACGAGCAGTACTTC.

Comments on this clonotype: A junction boundary mismatches the germline segment, possibly from a read error. The gene calls are TRBV7-9 and TRBJ2-7; 7 bases fit TRBD1. CDR1 is SEHNR and CDR2 is FQNEAQ in the germline V gene (reference sequence). The CDR3 totals 15 residues. The CDR3 nucleotides read TGCGCCAGCAGCTTGGGGGACAGCACTTCCTACGAGCAGTACTTC. Amino acids: CASSLGDSTSYEQYF.

The chain couples TRBV10-1 to TRBJ1-2; D is possibly TRBD1 (6 bases). Trimming pared 9 bases from V and 6 bases from J, leaving 11 bases between. The CDR3 extends over 11 amino acids. Germline V gives CDR1 WNHNN, CDR2 SYGVQD (reference sequence). DNA for the CDR3: TGCGCCAGGACGGGACACCATGGCTACACCTTC. Translated: CARTGHHGYTF.

This clonotype was seen a handful of times. The V and J genes are TRBV20-1 and TRBJ1-5; D unclear. The CDR3 runs 15 residues. Germline-derived CDR1 and CDR2 are DFQATT and SNEGSKA (reference sequence). The V and J ends lost 0 bases and 2 bases respectively, with 11 bases between them. Here the CDR3 reads CSARDIREGNQPQHF. CDR3 sequence (DNA): TGCAGTGCTAGAGATATAAGGGAGGGCAATCAGCCCCAGCATTTT.

The V and J genes are TRBV5-6 and TRBJ2-1, with D perhaps given as TRBD1 or TRBD2 (6 bases each). Germline V gives CDR1 SGHDT, CDR2 YYEEEE. With 5 bases removed from V and 7 bases from J, the gap between germline ends came to 13 bases. The CDR3 has 13 amino acids. In DNA form, the CDR3 reads TGTGCCAGCAGTACTAGCAGGGGAAATGAGCAGTTCTTC. It codes for CASSTSRGNEQFF.

The chain combines TRBV7-8 with TRBJ2-1; D is perhaps TRBD2 (6 bases). The CDR3 is made up of 15 amino acids. The germline gives CDR1 SGHVS, CDR2 FQNEAQ. Trimming removed 9 bases from V and 6 bases from J, with 21 bases in between. DNA of the CDR3: TGTGCCAGGGAGAGCCCGGGGGAGCTCGTCAATGAGCAGTTCTTC. Translating gives CARESPGELVNEQFF.

The chain uses TRBV20-1 and TRBJ2-5, with D tentatively TRBD2 (6 bases). The CDR3 runs 13 residues. CDR1 is DFQATT, CDR2 SNEGSKA, per germline (reference sequence). Trimming shortened V by 1 base and J by 5 bases, and 11 bases separated the two germline ends. The DNA of the CDR3 is TGCAGTGCTAGAGGGCTAGGGAGGGAGACCCAGTACTTC. Protein product: CSARGLGRETQYF.

The V call is TRBV30, the J call TRBJ1-1, with D unresolved. V lost 4 bases and J lost 2, with 5 bases in between. The germline V gene has CDR1 GTSNPN and CDR2 SVGIG (reference sequence). CDR3 length: 11 amino acids. CDR3 in DNA: TGTGCCTGGAACGTAAACACTGAAGCTTTCTTT. It codes for CAWNVNTEAFF.

This clonotype was counted between two and nine times. This chain joins TRBV10-2 and TRBJ1-1; D remains unclear. The V gene lost 3 bases and the J gene lost 1 base, with 9 bases spanning the gap. From germline, CDR1 is WSHSY and CDR2 SAAADI. The CDR3 length is 14 residues. The CDR3 region is CASSDIHSNTEAFF. DNA for the CDR3: TGCGCCAGCAGTGATATACATTCGAACACTGAAGCTTTCTTT.

In this sample, this clonotype turned up many times. The chain joins TRBV12-3 or TRBV12-4 to TRBJ2-3; TRBD2 matches at 16 bases. Unmatched junction bases numbered 2, after V lost 3 bases and J lost 5 bases. The length of the CDR3 is 16 residues. The CDR3 nucleotides are TGTGCCAGCAGTTTCGGGACTAGCGGGGGGGGAGATACGCAGTATTTT. The encoded protein is CASSFGTSGGGDTQYF.